This entry lists 12 T cell receptor beta chains sequenced from one sample in a study of T cells after yellow fever vaccination. TCRdb ran MiXCR on the 5' RACE reads and lists one entry per CDR3 protein. The table has almost 600,000 distinct CDR3 sequences, 13% seen once. The sequencing here drew on PBMCs, taken on the day of the yellow fever booster vaccination. All receptors come from a man younger than 45 who received the YFV17D yellow fever vaccine.

This clonotype was counted only a few times. This rearrangement joins TRBV4-2 to TRBJ2-5, with 8 bases lining up with TRBD2. The CDR3 spans 15 residues. Germline CDR1 LGHNA, CDR2 YNFKEQ. After removal of 1 base from V and 2 bases from J, the junction contained 3 bases not matched to a gene. The CDR3 DNA reads as TGTGCCAGCAGCCAAGCCGCGGGAGGTCAAGAGACCCAGTACTTC. Protein: CASSQAAGGQETQYF.

With respect to this clonotype: An end of the junction differs from the germline gene, which may be a read error. The V call is TRBV29-1, the J call TRBJ2-1; 13 nucleotides line up with TRBD2. CDR1 and CDR2 from the germline V gene are SQVTM and ANQGSEA. The CDR3 is made up of 13 amino acids. CDR3 residues: CSTGLAGYFERVF. CDR3 DNA: TGCAGCACGGGACTAGCGGGATACTTTGAACGAGTCTTC.

This sequence joins TRBV20-1 and TRBJ2-1; D remains ambiguous. This CDR3 region has 12 residues. Trimming removed 1 base at V and 8 bases at J, with 9 bases between. Per germline, CDR1 DFQATT and CDR2 SNEGSKA (reference sequence). Written as DNA, the CDR3 is TGCAGTGCTAGAGCGGCCTCCTATGAGCAGTTCTTC. It codes for CSARAASYEQFF.

This clonotype appeared a few times. The rearrangement joins TRBV11-2 to TRBJ2-1; D may correspond to TRBD1 or TRBD2 (5 bases each). Trimming shortened V by 7 bases and J by 5 bases, and 21 bases separated the two germline ends. The CDR3 loop spans 16 amino acids. Germline CDR1 SGHAT, CDR2 FQNNGV. As DNA, the CDR3 is TGTGCCAGCACCTCCTGGCCGGGACCGGGGAACAATGAGCAGTTCTTC. Its translation is CASTSWPGPGNNEQFF. Together with reference TRBV11-2 and TRBJ2-1, the CDR3 gives the full variable domain: EAGVAQSPRYKIIEKRQSVAFWCNPISGHATLYWYQQILGQGPKLLIQFQNNGVVDDSQLPKDRFSAERLKGVDSTLKIQPAKLEDSAVYLCASTSWPGPGNNEQFFGPGTRLTVL.

On this clonotype: Being one base from a much bigger clone, this may be a read error. No conserved phenylalanine or tryptophan ends this CDR3, so it is likely a read error. The chain is built from TRBV12-3 or TRBV12-4 and TRBJ1-2; a weak D match, TRBD1 (6 bases). There are 12 residues in the CDR3. Between the trimmed V and J ends, which lost 5 bases and 8 bases, there was a span of 12 bases. DNA for the CDR3: TGTGCCAGCAGTCACAGGGAGGGGGGCTACACCTCC. Amino acids: CASSHREGGYTS.

This chain connects TRBV28 to TRBJ1-5; 8 bases are shared with TRBD1. With V trimmed by 7 bases and J by 0 bases, 8 bases remained unmatched. There are 16 residues in the CDR3. Germline V gene sequence: CDR1 MDHEN, CDR2 SYDVKM. CDR3 DNA sequence: TGTGCCAGCACCAGCCGGGACAGGATTAGCAATCAGCCCCAGCATTTT. It yields the protein CASTSRDRISNQPQHF.

This clonotype was seen a few times. The gene calls are TRBV6-5 and TRBJ1-2; maybe TRBD1 (5 bases). CDR3 length: 12 amino acids. CDR1 MNHEY and CDR2 SVGAGI come from the germline V gene. V lost 6 bases, J lost 5 bases, and 10 bases lay in between. The CDR3 protein is CASRNQGYGYTF. DNA of the CDR3: TGTGCCAGCAGAAACCAGGGTTATGGCTACACCTTC.

The chain carries TRBV7-2 and TRBJ1-1, with 7 bases aligning to TRBD1. The junction had 7 bases not matched to a gene; V was cut back by 5 bases and J by 1 base. In germline, CDR1 is SGHTA, CDR2 FQGNSA. CDR3 length equals 15 residues. Here the CDR3 DNA reads TGTGCCAGCAGCCCCCCAGGGGGTCGGAACACTGAAGCTTTCTTT. Protein: CASSPPGGRNTEAFF. The whole variable domain, filled in from reference TRBV7-2 and TRBJ1-1, reads GAGVSQSPSNKVTEKGKDVELRCDPISGHTALYWYRQSLGQGLEFLIYFQGNSAPDKSGLPSDRFSAERTGGSVSTLTIQRTQQEDSAVYLCASSPPGGRNTEAFFGQGTRLTVV.

This clonotype was seen only a few times. V gene TRBV5-1 combines with J gene TRBJ2-5; 14 positions agree with TRBD2. The germline gives CDR1 SGHRS, CDR2 YFSETQ. V lost 4 bases, J lost 13 bases, and 9 bases stayed unmatched. The CDR3 sequence is 14 residues long. In nucleotides, the CDR3 is TGCGCCAGCAGCCCTGGGACTAGCGGGGGCCCTCCGTACTTC. Amino acids: CASSPGTSGGPPYF. The complete variable domain, with remaining parts taken from reference TRBV5-1 and TRBJ2-5, reads KAGVTQTPRYLIKTRGQQVTLSCSPISGHRSVSWYQQTPGQGLQFLFEYFSETQRNKGNFPGRFSGRQFSNSRSEMNVSTLELGDSALYLCASSPGTSGGPPYFGPGTRLLVL.

The V call is TRBV15, the J call TRBJ2-7; the match to TRBD1 covers 7 bases. This CDR3 is 15 amino acids long. Unmatched junction bases numbered 6, after V lost 4 bases and J lost 0 bases. Germline-derived CDR1 and CDR2 are LNHNV and YYDKDF (reference sequence). The CDR3 sequence is CATSTRQGTSYEQYF. CDR3 bases: TGTGCCACCAGCACCAGACAGGGTACCTCCTACGAGCAGTACTTC.

This chain connects TRBV12-3 or TRBV12-4 to TRBJ2-7, with D possibly being TRBD1 (5 bases). The CDR3 sequence is 14 residues long. Deletions cut 4 bases from V and 0 bases from J, with 10 bases between. CDR3: CASSSHDSSYEQYF. The CDR3 DNA reads as TGTGCCAGCAGTTCTCACGACAGCTCCTACGAGCAGTACTTC.

This chain uses TRBV3-1 with TRBJ1-1; D gene uncertain. From germline, CDR1 is LGHDT and CDR2 YNNKEL (reference sequence). The CDR3 is made up of 14 amino acids. The V end was cut by 4 bases, the J end by 10 bases, with 19 bases between. The CDR3 coding sequence is TGTGCCAGCAGCCTCCAGGACCCGGCGTTTGGAGCTTTCTTT. Translation: CASSLQDPAFGAFF. Using reference TRBV3-1 and TRBJ1-1 for the parts outside the CDR3, the full variable domain is DTAVSQTPKYLVTQMGNDKSIKCEQNLGHDTMYWYKQDSKKFLKIMFSYNNKELIINETVPNRFSPKSPDKAHLNLHINSLELGDSAVYFCASSLQDPAFGAFFGQGTRLTVV.